The clone carrying this TCR beta chain has at least ten counts. Antigen: not known. This sample was included in a study of neurological immune-mediated disorders. About the study: Of the roughly 34 patients who had multiple sclerosis, some 30 had the relapsing-remitting form and 3 had the secondary progressive form. Overall study results and limits: Neither clinical nor MRI features showed any association with the multiple sclerosis repertoire cluster, and the authors stated that larger cohorts are needed. No sharing of CDR3 amino acid sequences was observed among expanded clones across subjects, suggesting private repertoires in all groups.

The unsorted libraries originated from 2 million PBMCs that had been stored at -80 C. TCRdb fed the 5' RACE reads into MiXCR, producing one record per CDR3 protein. Here the sample spans some 57,000 distinct CDR3 sequences, roughly 3.5% being singletons. This CDR3 region has 14 residues. Unmatched junction bases numbered 7, after V lost 3 bases and J lost 5 bases. Germline CDR1 reads SGHVS; CDR2 reads FNYEAQ. This receptor was taken from a woman aged 55-75 years with multiple sclerosis. The source material was PBMCs. The V gene is TRBV7-6, the J gene TRBJ2-7; 7 bases are shared with TRBD1. CDR3 in amino acids: CASSFRGTVDEQYF. CDR3 nucleotides: TGTGCCAGCAGCTTCAGGGGGACCGTGGACGAGCAGTACTTC.